This TCR beta chain is drawn from a study of blood T cell repertoires in COVID-19. Study as a whole: COVID-19 samples from acute and convalescent phases originated in the United States, Italy and Spain. T cells, B-cell-depleted T cells, or PBMCs supplied cDNA or gDNA.

This clone was recorded a few times. In the authors' workflow: Cell counts per sample came from amplifying reference gene primers. The repertoire was sequenced with immunoSEQ multiplex PCR; TCRdb's copy has only in-frame clones and lacks some. Clone size and the V and J calls come from that table; the DNA yielded D and trimming. The sample records 250,000 to 300,000 clones, around 89% being singletons. The germline CDR1 and CDR2 sequences are SGDLS and YYNGEE. This CDR3 is 16 amino acids long. V was pared by 0 bases and J by 4 bases, with 2 bases of the junction left unmatched. This sequence was found in a woman between 25 and 40 years old who had recovered from COVID-19. The genes are TRBV9 and TRBJ2-2; 11 nucleotides agree with TRBD1. The sample taken for sequencing was peripheral blood. DNA for the CDR3: TGTGCCAGCAGCGTAGAGGGACAGGGGGGCACCGGGGAGCTGTTTTTT. Encoded protein: CASSVEGQGGTGELFF.